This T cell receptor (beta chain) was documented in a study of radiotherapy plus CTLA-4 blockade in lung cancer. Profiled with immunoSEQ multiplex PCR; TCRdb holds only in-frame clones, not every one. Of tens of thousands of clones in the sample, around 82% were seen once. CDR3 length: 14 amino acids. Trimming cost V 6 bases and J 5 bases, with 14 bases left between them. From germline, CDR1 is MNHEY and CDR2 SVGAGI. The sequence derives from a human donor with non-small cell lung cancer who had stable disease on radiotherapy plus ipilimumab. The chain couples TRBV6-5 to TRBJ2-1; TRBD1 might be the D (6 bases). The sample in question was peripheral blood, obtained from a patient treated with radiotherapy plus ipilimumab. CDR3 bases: TGTGCCAGCAGGGCGGCAGGGGCACACAATGAGCAGTTCTTC. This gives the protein CASRAAGAHNEQFF.